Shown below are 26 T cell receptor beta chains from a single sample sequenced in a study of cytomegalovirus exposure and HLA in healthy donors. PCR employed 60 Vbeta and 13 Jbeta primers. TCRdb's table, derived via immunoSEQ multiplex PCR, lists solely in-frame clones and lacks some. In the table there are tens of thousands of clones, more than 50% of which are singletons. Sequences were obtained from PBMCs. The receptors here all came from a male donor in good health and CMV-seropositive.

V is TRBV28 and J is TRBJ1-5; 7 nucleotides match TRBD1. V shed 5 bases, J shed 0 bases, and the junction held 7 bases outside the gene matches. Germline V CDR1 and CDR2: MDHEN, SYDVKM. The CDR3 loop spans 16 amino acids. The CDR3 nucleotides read TGTGCCAGCAGTCCTTTGACAGGGCTTAGCAATCAGCCCCAGCATTTT. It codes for CASSPLTGLSNQPQHF. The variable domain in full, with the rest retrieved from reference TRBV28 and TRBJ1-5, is DVKVTQSSRYLVKRTGEKVFLECVQDMDHENMFWYRQDPGLGLRLIYFSYDVKMKEKGDIPEGYSVSREKKERFSLILESASTNQTSMYLCASSPLTGLSNQPQHFGDGTRLSIL.

The CDR3 region is CIGQAYGKLFF. The DNA of the CDR3 is TGCATAGGCCAGGCCTACGGAAAACTGTTTTTT. This chain uses TRBV20-1 with TRBJ1-4; D unclear. The CDR3 extends over 11 amino acids. Looked up from germline, CDR1 is DFQATT and CDR2 is SNEGSKA (reference sequence).

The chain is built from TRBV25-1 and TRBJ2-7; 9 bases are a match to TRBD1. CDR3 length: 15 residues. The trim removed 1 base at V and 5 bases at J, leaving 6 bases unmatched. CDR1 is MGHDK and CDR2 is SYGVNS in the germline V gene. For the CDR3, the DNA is TGTGCCAGCAGTGAATTCGGGACAGGGTGGGACGAGCAGTACTTC. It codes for CASSEFGTGWDEQYF.

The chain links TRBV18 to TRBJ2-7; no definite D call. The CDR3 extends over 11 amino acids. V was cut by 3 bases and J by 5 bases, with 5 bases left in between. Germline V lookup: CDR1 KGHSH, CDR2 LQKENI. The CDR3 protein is CASSPQNEQYF. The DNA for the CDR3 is TGTGCCAGCTCACCTCAGAACGAGCAGTACTTC.

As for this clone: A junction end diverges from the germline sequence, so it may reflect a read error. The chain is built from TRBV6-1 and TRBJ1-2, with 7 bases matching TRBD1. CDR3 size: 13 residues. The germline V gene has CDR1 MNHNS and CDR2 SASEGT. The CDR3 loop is CASKPGQNYGYPF. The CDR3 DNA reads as TGTGCCAGCAAACCGGGACAGAACTATGGCTACCCCTTC.

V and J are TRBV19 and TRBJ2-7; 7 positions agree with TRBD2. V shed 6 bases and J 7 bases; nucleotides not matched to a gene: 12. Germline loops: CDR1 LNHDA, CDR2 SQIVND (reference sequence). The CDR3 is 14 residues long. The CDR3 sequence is CASSPGTGGREQYF. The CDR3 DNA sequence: TGTGCCAGTAGCCCCGGGACGGGAGGTAGAGAGCAGTACTTC.

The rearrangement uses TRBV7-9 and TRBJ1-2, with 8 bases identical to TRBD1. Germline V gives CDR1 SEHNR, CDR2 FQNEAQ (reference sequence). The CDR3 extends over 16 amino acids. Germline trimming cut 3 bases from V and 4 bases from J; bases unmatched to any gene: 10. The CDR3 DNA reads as TGTGCCAGCAGCTTCATGGCAGGGGGCGTAGGCTATGGCTACACCTTC. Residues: CASSFMAGGVGYGYTF.

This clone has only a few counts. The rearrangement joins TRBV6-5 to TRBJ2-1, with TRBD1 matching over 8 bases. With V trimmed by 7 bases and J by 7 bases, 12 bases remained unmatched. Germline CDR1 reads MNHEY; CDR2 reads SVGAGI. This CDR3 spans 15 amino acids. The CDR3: CASTYRTGLRNEQFF. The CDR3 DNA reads TGTGCCAGCACCTACAGGACAGGGTTGAGGAATGAGCAGTTCTTC.

CDR3 sequence: CASSPTGSVAFF. The CDR3 nucleotides are TGCGCCAGCAGCCCGACAGGGAGTGTAGCTTTCTTT. This chain connects TRBV4-1 to TRBJ1-1, with 7 bases identical to TRBD1. CDR1 and CDR2 (germline): MGHRA, YSYEKL. V lost 4 bases and J lost 10; bases outside the gene matches: 6. This CDR3 has 12 residues.

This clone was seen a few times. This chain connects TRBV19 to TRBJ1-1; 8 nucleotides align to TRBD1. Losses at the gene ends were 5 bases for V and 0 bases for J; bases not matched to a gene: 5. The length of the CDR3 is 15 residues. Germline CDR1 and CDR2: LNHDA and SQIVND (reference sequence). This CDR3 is CASSSWTGMNTEAFF. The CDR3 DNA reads TGTGCCAGTAGTTCCTGGACAGGGATGAACACTGAAGCTTTCTTT. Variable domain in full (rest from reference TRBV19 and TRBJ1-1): DGGITQSPKYLFRKEGQNVTLSCEQNLNHDAMYWYRQDPGQGLRLIYYSQIVNDFQKGDIAEGYSVSREKKESFPLTVTSAQKNPTAFYLCASSSWTGMNTEAFFGQGTRLTVV.

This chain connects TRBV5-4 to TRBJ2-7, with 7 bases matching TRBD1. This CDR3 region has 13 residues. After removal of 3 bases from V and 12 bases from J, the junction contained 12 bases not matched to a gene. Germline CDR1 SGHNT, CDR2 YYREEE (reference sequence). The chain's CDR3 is CASSSTDRDRLYF. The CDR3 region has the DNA TGTGCCAGCAGCTCTACAGACAGGGATAGGTTGTACTTC.

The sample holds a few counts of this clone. The CDR3 is CATRGTGTRTGNTIYF. The DNA for the CDR3 is TGTGCCACCAGGGGTACCGGGACAAGGACTGGAAACACCATATATTTT. This chain uses TRBV15 with TRBJ1-3; D is perhaps TRBD1 (6 bases). V was trimmed by 6 bases and J by 2 bases, leaving 17 bases between them. This CDR3 is 16 amino acids long. Germline assignment: CDR1 LNHNV and CDR2 YYDKDF (reference sequence).

In DNA form, the CDR3 reads TGTGCCAGCAGTTACGGGAGCGGCGCCACAGATACGCAGTATTTT. This encodes CASSYGSGATDTQYF. The chain links TRBV6-5 to TRBJ2-3, with D tentatively TRBD2 (5 bases). Germline V gives CDR1 MNHEY, CDR2 SVGAGI. The V and J ends lost 2 bases and 2 bases respectively, with 11 bases between them. The CDR3 has 15 amino acids.

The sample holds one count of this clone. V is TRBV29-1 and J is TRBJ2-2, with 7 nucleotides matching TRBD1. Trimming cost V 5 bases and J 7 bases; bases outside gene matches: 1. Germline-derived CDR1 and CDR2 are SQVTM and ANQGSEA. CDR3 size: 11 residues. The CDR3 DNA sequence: TGCAGCGTTAGGGACAGCGGGGAGCTGTTTTTT. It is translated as CSVRDSGELFF.

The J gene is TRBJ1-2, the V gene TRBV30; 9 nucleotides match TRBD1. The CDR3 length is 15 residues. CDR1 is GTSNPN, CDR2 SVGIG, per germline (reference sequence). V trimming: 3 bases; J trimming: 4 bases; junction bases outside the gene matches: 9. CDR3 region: CAWRNRGHSGYGYTF. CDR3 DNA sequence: TGTGCCTGGAGGAACAGGGGGCATTCGGGCTATGGCTACACCTTC. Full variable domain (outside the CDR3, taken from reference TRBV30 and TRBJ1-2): SQTIHQWPATLVQPVGSPLSLECTVEGTSNPNLYWYRQAAGRGLQLLFYSVGIGQISSEVPQNLSASRPQDRQFILSSKKLLLSDSGFYLCAWRNRGHSGYGYTFGSGTRLTVV.

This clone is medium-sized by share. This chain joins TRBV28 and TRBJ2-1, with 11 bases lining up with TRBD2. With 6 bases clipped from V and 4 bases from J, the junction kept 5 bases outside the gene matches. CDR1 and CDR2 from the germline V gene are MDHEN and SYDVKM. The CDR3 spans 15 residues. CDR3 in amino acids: CASRLRLAGYNEQFF. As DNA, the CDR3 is TGTGCCAGCAGATTGCGACTAGCGGGATACAATGAGCAGTTCTTC.

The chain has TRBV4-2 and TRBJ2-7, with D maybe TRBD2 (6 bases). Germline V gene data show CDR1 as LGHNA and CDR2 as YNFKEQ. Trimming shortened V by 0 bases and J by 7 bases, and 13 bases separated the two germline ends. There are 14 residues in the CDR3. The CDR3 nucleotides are TGTGCCAGCAGCCAAGAGGGGCCGACTAGGGAGCAGTACTTC. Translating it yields CASSQEGPTREQYF.

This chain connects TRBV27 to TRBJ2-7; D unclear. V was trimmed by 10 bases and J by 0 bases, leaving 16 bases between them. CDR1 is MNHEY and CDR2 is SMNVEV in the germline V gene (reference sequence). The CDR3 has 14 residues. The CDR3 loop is CATAITAHSYEQYF. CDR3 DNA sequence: TGTGCCACCGCAATTACAGCACACTCCTACGAGCAGTACTTC.

This CDR3 reads CSVLQGGAYNEQFF. CDR3 DNA sequence: TGCAGCGTTCTTCAGGGGGGCGCCTACAATGAGCAGTTCTTC. The rearrangement uses TRBV29-1 and TRBJ2-1; a possible D gene is TRBD1 (7 bases). The CDR3 contains 14 residues. Germline V gene data show CDR1 as SQVTM and CDR2 as ANQGSEA. Trimming shortened V by 5 bases and J by 2 bases, and 13 bases separated the two germline ends.

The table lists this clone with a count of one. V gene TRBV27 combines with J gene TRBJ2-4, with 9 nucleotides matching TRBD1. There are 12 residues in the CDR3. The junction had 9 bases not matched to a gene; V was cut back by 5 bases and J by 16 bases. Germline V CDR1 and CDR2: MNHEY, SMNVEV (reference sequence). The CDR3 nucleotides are TGTGCCAGCAGTCATATCCGGGACAGGGTATACTTC. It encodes CASSHIRDRVYF.

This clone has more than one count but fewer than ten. In DNA form, the CDR3 reads TGTGCCAGCAGCTTACGGCTAGCGGGGGTTACAAAAGAGACCCAGTACTTC. This sequence encodes CASSLRLAGVTKETQYF. The chain joins TRBV7-2 to TRBJ2-5; 10 bases agree with TRBD2. CDR1 SGHTA and CDR2 FQGNSA come from the germline V gene. The CDR3 consists of 17 residues. The ends lost 2 bases at V and 3 bases at J; junction bases unmatched: 9.

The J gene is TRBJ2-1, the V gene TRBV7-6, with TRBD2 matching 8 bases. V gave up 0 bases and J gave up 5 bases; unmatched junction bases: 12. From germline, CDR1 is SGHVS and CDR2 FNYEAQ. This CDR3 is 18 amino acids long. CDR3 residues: CASSLAPPPGRGNNEQFF. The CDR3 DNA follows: TGTGCCAGCAGCTTAGCACCGCCCCCCGGGAGGGGTAACAATGAGCAGTTCTTC.

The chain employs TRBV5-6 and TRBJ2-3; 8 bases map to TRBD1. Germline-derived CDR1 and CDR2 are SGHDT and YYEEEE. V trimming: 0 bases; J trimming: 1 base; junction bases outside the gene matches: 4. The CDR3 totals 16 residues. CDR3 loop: CASSLARGLGTDTQYF. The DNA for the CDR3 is TGTGCCAGCAGCTTGGCCAGGGGGCTCGGCACAGATACGCAGTATTTT.

In DNA form, the CDR3 reads TGTGCCAGCAGTTACATCGGTCGGGGTCAGCCCCAGCATTTT. Translation gives CASSYIGRGQPQHF. The chain has TRBV6-5 and TRBJ1-5; unclear D gene. Germline V CDR1 and CDR2: MNHEY, SVGAGI. The CDR3 extends over 14 amino acids. The V gene lost 2 bases and the J gene lost 6 bases, with 11 bases spanning the gap.

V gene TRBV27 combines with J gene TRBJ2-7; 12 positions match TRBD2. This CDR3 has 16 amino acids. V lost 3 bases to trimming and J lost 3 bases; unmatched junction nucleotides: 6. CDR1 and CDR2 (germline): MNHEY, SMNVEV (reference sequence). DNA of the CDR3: TGTGCCAGCAGTTTGTATCTAGCGGGAGGGGTCTACGAGCAGTACTTC. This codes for CASSLYLAGGVYEQYF.

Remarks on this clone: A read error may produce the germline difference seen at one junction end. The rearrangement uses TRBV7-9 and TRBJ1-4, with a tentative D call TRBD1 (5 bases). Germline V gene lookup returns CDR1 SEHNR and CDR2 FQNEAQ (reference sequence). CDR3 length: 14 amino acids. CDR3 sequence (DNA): TGTTCCAGCAGCTTAATTCAGGGCGGTGAAAAACTGTTTTTT. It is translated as CSSSLIQGGEKLFF.